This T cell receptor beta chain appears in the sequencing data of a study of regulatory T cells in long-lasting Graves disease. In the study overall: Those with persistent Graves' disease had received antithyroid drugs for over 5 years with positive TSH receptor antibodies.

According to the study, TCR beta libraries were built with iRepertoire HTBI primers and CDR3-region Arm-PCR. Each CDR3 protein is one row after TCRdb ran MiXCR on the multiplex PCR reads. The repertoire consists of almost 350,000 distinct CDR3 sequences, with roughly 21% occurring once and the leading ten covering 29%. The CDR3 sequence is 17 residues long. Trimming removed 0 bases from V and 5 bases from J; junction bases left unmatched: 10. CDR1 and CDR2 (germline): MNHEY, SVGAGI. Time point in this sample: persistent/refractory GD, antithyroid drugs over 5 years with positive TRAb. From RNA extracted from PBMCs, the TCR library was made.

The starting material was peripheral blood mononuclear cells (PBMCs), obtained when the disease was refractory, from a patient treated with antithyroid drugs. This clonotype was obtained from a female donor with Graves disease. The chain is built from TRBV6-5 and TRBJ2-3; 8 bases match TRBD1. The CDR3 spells CASSYSLRGRREDTQYF. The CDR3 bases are TGTGCCAGCAGTTACTCCCTCAGGGGGCGCCGTGAAGATACGCAGTATTTT.